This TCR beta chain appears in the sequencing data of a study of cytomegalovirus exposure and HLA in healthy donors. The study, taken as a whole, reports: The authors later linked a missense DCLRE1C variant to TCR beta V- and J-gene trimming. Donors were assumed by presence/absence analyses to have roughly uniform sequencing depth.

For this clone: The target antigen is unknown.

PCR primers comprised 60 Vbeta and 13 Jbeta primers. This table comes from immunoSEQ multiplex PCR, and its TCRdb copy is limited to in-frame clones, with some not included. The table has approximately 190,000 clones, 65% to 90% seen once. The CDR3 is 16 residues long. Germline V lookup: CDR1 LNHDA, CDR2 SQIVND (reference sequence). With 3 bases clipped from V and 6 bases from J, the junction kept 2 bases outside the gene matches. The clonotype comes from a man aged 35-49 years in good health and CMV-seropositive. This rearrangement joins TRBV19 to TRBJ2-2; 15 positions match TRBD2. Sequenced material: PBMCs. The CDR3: CASSIGTSGGPGELFF. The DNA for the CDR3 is TGTGCCAGTAGTATTGGGACTAGCGGGGGGCCCGGGGAGCTGTTTTTT. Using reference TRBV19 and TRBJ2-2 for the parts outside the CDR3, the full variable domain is DGGITQSPKYLFRKEGQNVTLSCEQNLNHDAMYWYRQDPGQGLRLIYYSQIVNDFQKGDIAEGYSVSREKKESFPLTVTSAQKNPTAFYLCASSIGTSGGPGELFFGEGSRLTVL.